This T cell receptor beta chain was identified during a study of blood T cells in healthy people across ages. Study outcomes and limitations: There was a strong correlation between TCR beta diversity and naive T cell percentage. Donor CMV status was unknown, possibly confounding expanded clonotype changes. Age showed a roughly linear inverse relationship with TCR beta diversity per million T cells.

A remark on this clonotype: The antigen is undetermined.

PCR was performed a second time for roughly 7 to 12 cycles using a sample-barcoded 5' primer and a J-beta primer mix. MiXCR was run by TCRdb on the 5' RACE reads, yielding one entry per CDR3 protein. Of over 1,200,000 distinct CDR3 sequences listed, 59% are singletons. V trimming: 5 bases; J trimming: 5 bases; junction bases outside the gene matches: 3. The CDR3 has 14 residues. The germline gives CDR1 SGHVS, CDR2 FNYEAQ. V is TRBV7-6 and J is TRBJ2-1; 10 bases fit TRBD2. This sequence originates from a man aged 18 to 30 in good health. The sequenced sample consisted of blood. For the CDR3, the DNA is TGTGCCAGCAGCCATGGACTAGCGGACAATGAGCAGTTCTTC. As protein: CASSHGLADNEQFF.